The subject of this entry is one T cell receptor beta chain. The antigen remains unidentified. CDR3 size: 16 residues. The V and J ends lost 0 bases and 7 bases respectively, with 17 bases between them. CDR1 SGDLS and CDR2 YYNGEE come from the germline V gene. The data stem from a study of OX40 agonist ivuxolimab in advanced cancers. Study summary: Averaging 60 years in age, with a range of roughly 23 to 80, the cohort was approximately 83% male. Study conclusions and caveats: Dosing at 0.1 to 3.0 mg/kg was accompanied by clonal expansion of CD4+ and CD8+ blood T cells by week 6.

The table came from immunoSEQ multiplex PCR; TCRdb's copy has only in-frame clones and leaves some out. In the table there are roughly 12,000 clones, over 60% of which are singletons. The chain has TRBV9 and TRBJ2-1; weak D call: TRBD1 (6 bases). The sample was CD4+ or CD8+ T cells sorted from blood, taken in a trial of the OX40 agonist ivuxolimab. This sequence was found in an adult with an advanced solid tumor such as melanoma, head and neck, liver or kidney cancer. CDR3 DNA sequence: TGTGCCAGCAGCGTAGAATTCGTGACAGGTCCTAATGAGCAGTTCTTC. It is translated as CASSVEFVTGPNEQFF.